Listed below are T cell receptor beta chains from one sample, sequenced in a study of T cell repertoires in cytomegalovirus infection. TCRdb reprocessed the reads via MiXCR and lists one record per CDR3 protein. This table holds roughly 110,000 distinct CDR3 sequences, about a tenth found once. These TCRs' antigens remain unknown. Sequencing used PBMCs, sequenced either directly or after in vitro stimulation (not recorded which). These receptors all come from a human donor in good health (CMV status not recorded). Some clones in this sample may be carry-over from other donors' samples. Both conserved end residues are part of each CDR3. The order of the fields is D gene, V gene, clone size, J gene, CDR3 protein, CDR3 DNA. D genes are given only for firm matches. Not all rows give a size; the values are once, few, many and, for expanded clones, a class.

>NA|TRBV7-2|many|TRBJ1-1
CASSAGLFTEAFF
TGTGCCAGCAGCGCGGGCCTTTTCACTGAAGCTTTCTTT
>TRBD1|TRBV7-2|many|TRBJ2-3
CASSLKPRGHDDTDTQYF
TGTGCCAGCAGCTTAAAGCCTAGGGGGCATGACGACACAGATACGCAGTATTTT
>NA|TRBV28|many|TRBJ2-3
CASSFIQDSSSTDTQYF
TGTGCCAGCAGTTTTATCCAGGACAGCTCTAGCACAGATACGCAGTATTTT
>NA|TRBV28|NA|TRBJ2-5
CASSTDQLLAAQYF
TGTGCCAGCAGTACCGACCAACTTCTCGCGGCCCAGTACTTC
>NA|TRBV7-2|many|TRBJ2-2
CASSPPGLNTGELFF
TGTGCCAGCAGCCCTCCGGGACTCAACACCGGGGAGCTGTTTTTT
>NA|TRBV12-3/TRBV12-4|many|TRBJ2-2
CASSRSGYTGELFF
TGTGCCAGCAGCCGTAGCGGCTACACCGGGGAGCTGTTTTTT
>NA|TRBV11-3|few|TRBJ1-1
CASTPFGQTNTEAFF
TGTGCCAGCACCCCCTTCGGACAGACCAACACTGAAGCTTTCTTT
>TRBD1|TRBV7-2|NA|TRBJ2-3
CASSAQGARTDTQYF
TGTGCCAGCAGCGCGCAGGGGGCTAGAACAGATACGCAGTATTTT
>NA|TRBV7-2|few|TRBJ2-7
CASSPLPGTLYEQYF
TGTGCCAGCAGCCCATTACCCGGGACACTCTACGAGCAGTACTTC
>NA|TRBV10-3|NA|TRBJ2-1
CAISEQTGREQFF
TGTGCCATCAGTGAGCAAACAGGGAGAGAGCAGTTCTTC
>NA|TRBV7-6|many|TRBJ2-2
CASSLALNLANTGELFF
TGTGCCAGCAGCTTAGCGCTTAATCTGGCGAACACCGGGGAGCTGTTTTTT
>TRBD1|TRBV20-1|many|TRBJ2-3
CSARDPRQGDTDTQYF
TGCAGTGCTAGAGATCCTAGACAGGGGGACACAGATACGCAGTATTTT
>TRBD2|TRBV12-3/TRBV12-4|NA|TRBJ2-3
CASSPYSGGGADTQYF
TGTGCCAGCAGTCCCTATAGCGGGGGAGGGGCAGATACGCAGTATTTT
>NA|TRBV11-2|many|TRBJ2-5
CASSFTSNQETQYF
TGTGCCAGCAGCTTTACTAGCAACCAAGAGACCCAGTACTTC
>NA|TRBV7-2|many|TRBJ2-2
CASSLVFGTGELFF
TGTGCCAGCAGCTTAGTGTTCGGCACCGGGGAGCTGTTTTTT
>NA|TRBV4-1|few|TRBJ2-7
CASSQVVPYEQYF
TGCGCCAGCAGCCAAGTAGTACCCTACGAGCAGTACTTC
>TRBD2|TRBV7-2|many|TRBJ2-3
CASSRRGLAATDTQYF
TGTGCCAGCAGCCGTAGAGGACTAGCGGCAACAGATACGCAGTATTTT
>NA|TRBV28|NA|TRBJ1-4
CASSPPLRGEKLFF
TGTGCCAGCAGCCCTCCCCTAAGGGGTGAAAAACTGTTTTTT
>TRBD1|TRBV6-5|few|TRBJ1-4
CASSYSDREKLFF
TGTGCCAGCAGTTACTCGGACAGGGAGAAACTGTTTTTT
>NA|TRBV7-2|many|TRBJ2-3
CASSSGRPQTDTQYF
TGTGCCAGCAGTTCAGGGAGGCCGCAAACAGATACGCAGTATTTT
>TRBD1|TRBV20-1|NA|TRBJ2-5
CSAGTGSYETQYF
TGCAGTGCAGGGACAGGGTCGTATGAGACCCAGTACTTC
>NA|TRBV6-2/TRBV6-3|many|TRBJ2-7
CASSPRSPNEQYF
TGTGCCAGCAGTCCCCGGAGCCCCAACGAGCAGTACTTC
>NA|TRBV5-1|many|TRBJ2-5
CASSRVLQETQYF
TGCGCCAGCAGCAGGGTTCTGCAAGAGACCCAGTACTTC
>TRBD2|TRBV12-3/TRBV12-4|many|TRBJ2-1
CASSLAGLAGEGNEQFF
TGTGCCAGCAGTTTAGCGGGACTAGCGGGAGAGGGGAATGAGCAGTTCTTC
>TRBD1|TRBV7-9|NA|TRBJ1-1
CASKIQGRSGEAFF
TGTGCCAGCAAGATACAGGGGCGTTCAGGAGAAGCTTTCTTT
>NA|TRBV7-3|many|TRBJ2-3
CASSLLFGKALYF
TGTGCCAGCAGCTTATTGTTCGGGAAGGCTCTGTATTTT
>NA|TRBV6-6|many|TRBJ1-1
CASSYRESNTEAFF
TGTGCCAGCAGTTACAGGGAATCAAACACTGAAGCTTTCTTT
>NA|TRBV4-3|NA|TRBJ1-2
CASSQDNRDGGYTF
TGCGCCAGCAGCCAAGATAACAGGGACGGAGGCTACACCTTC
>NA|TRBV7-9|many|TRBJ1-1
CASSWAQGSNTEAFF
TGTGCCAGCAGCTGGGCCCAGGGCTCTAACACTGAAGCTTTCTTT
>TRBD2|TRBV6-1|NA|TRBJ2-3
CASGTSGRATDTQYF
TGTGCCAGCGGAACTAGCGGGAGGGCCACAGATACGCAGTATTTT
>TRBD2|TRBV9|NA|TRBJ2-4
CASRADGSGRGGNIQYF
TGTGCCAGCCGCGCCGACGGGAGCGGGAGAGGGGGAAACATTCAGTACTTC
>NA|TRBV15|few|TRBJ2-5
CATGRSGRWETQYF
TGTGCCACCGGGAGATCAGGGCGGTGGGAGACCCAGTACTTC
>NA|TRBV4-3|NA|TRBJ2-1
CASSQFYYNEQFF
TGCGCCAGCAGCCAATTCTATTACAATGAGCAGTTCTTC
>NA|TRBV2|NA|TRBJ2-5
CASSPDYLQETQYF
TGTGCCAGCAGTCCTGACTACTTACAAGAGACCCAGTACTTC
>TRBD2|TRBV5-1|NA|TRBJ2-1
CASSSRLAGGPDEQFF
TGCGCCAGCAGCTCGAGACTAGCGGGAGGGCCCGATGAGCAGTTCTTC
>NA|TRBV12-3/TRBV12-4|many|TRBJ2-3
CASSRRTSTDTQYF
TGTGCCAGTTCCCGAAGGACTAGCACAGATACGCAGTATTTT
>NA|TRBV7-2|few|TRBJ2-3
CASSSIVRLARPDTQYF
TGTGCCAGCAGCTCGATAGTTCGGCTAGCCCGCCCAGATACGCAGTATTTT
>TRBD2|TRBV10-3|many|TRBJ2-3
CAAGLAGGDTQYF
TGTGCCGCTGGACTAGCGGGAGGAGATACGCAGTATTTT
>TRBD1|TRBV24-1|NA|TRBJ2-2
CATKTGATGELFF
TGTGCCACCAAGACAGGGGCCACCGGGGAGCTGTTTTTT
>TRBD1|TRBV15|few|TRBJ2-7
CATSRGQGSSYEQYF
TGTGCCACCAGCAGAGGACAGGGGTCCTCCTACGAGCAGTACTTC
>TRBD2|TRBV7-2|many|TRBJ2-7
CASSLAAGGGSYEQYF
TGTGCCAGCAGCTTGGCGGCGGGAGGTGGCTCCTACGAGCAGTACTTC
>NA|TRBV5-4|many|TRBJ2-1
CASSLYASTNINEQFF
TGTGCCAGCAGCCTTTACGCGTCAACTAACATTAATGAGCAGTTCTTC
>TRBD2|TRBV6-1|many|TRBJ2-5
CASSVAGQETQYF
TGTGCCAGCAGTGTAGCGGGGCAAGAGACCCAGTACTTC
>TRBD1|TRBV4-1|many|TRBJ1-4
CASSQEGTGDEKLFF
TGCGCCAGCAGCCAAGAGGGGACAGGGGATGAAAAACTGTTTTTT
>TRBD1|TRBV7-2|many|TRBJ2-1
CASSLTGAYNEQFF
TGTGCCAGCAGCCTGACAGGGGCCTACAATGAGCAGTTCTTC
>NA|TRBV7-2|many|TRBJ2-1
CASSSTGFSYNEQFF
TGTGCCAGCAGCTCGACAGGATTCTCGTACAATGAGCAGTTCTTC
>TRBD2|TRBV12-3/TRBV12-4|NA|TRBJ2-3
CASSLGLAGGPDTQYF
TGTGCCAGCAGTCTAGGCTTAGCGGGAGGCCCAGATACGCAGTATTTT
>TRBD1|TRBV4-1|NA|TRBJ1-1
CASSQRTGGTEAFF
TGCGCCAGCAGTCAGAGGACAGGGGGCACTGAAGCTTTCTTT
>TRBD2|TRBV7-8|many|TRBJ2-1
CASSLSGSAYNEQFF
TGTGCCAGCAGCCTAAGCGGGAGCGCCTACAATGAGCAGTTCTTC
>TRBD1|TRBV7-2|many|TRBJ1-3
CASSLLPGQLRNTIYF
TGTGCCAGCAGCCTATTACCGGGACAGCTTAGAAACACCATATATTTT
>NA|TRBV7-2|many|TRBJ1-2
CASSSPEANYGYTF
TGTGCCAGCAGCTCCCCGGAGGCAAACTATGGCTACACCTTC
>TRBD1|TRBV6-5|NA|TRBJ2-1
CASSRDSPTHEQFF
TGTGCCAGCAGTAGGGACAGTCCGACCCATGAGCAGTTCTTC
>NA|TRBV6-1|many|TRBJ1-5
CASSYGGPRQPQHF
TGTGCCAGCAGTTATGGTGGGCCTCGGCAGCCCCAGCATTTT
>NA|TRBV6-2/TRBV6-3|NA|TRBJ2-5
CASSYSGYGETQYF
TGTGCCAGCAGTTACTCGGGGTACGGGGAGACCCAGTACTTC
>TRBD1|TRBV29-1|few|TRBJ1-3
CSVQNRGRRNTIYF
TGCAGCGTTCAAAACAGGGGAAGAAGAAACACCATATATTTT
>TRBD1|TRBV24-1|NA|TRBJ2-5
CATSRLRGQGPF
TGTGCCACCAGTCGCCTTAGGGGACAGGGTCCCTTC
>NA|TRBV7-2|NA|TRBJ2-3
CASASTPRTDTQYF
TGTGCCAGCGCCTCGACCCCTCGGACAGATACGCAGTATTTT
>TRBD1|TRBV12-3/TRBV12-4|many|TRBJ2-7
CASSLGQGNSYEQYF
TGTGCCAGCAGTTTGGGACAGGGTAACTCCTACGAGCAGTACTTC
>NA|TRBV6-5|NA|TRBJ1-2
CASSYSATNYGYTF
TGTGCCAGCAGTTACTCCGCTACTAACTATGGCTACACCTTC
>NA|TRBV29-1|NA|TRBJ2-1
CSVARTAYNEQFF
TGCAGCGTTGCCCGGACAGCCTACAATGAGCAGTTCTTC